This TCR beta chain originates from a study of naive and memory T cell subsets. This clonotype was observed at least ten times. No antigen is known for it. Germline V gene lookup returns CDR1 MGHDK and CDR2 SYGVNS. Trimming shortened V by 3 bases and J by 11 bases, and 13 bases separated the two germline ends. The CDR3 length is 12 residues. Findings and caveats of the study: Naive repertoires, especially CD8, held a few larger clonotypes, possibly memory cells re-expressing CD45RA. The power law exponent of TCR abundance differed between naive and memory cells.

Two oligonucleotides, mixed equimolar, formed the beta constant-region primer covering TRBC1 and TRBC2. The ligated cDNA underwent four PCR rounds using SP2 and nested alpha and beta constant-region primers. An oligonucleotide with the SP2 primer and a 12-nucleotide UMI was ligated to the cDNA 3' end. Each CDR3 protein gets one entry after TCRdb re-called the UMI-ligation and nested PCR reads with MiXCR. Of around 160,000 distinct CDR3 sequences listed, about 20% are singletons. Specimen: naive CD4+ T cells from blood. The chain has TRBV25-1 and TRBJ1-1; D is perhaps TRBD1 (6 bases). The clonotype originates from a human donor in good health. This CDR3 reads CASSERDTNAFF. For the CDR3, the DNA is TGTGCCAGCAGTGAGAGGGACACCAACGCTTTCTTT.